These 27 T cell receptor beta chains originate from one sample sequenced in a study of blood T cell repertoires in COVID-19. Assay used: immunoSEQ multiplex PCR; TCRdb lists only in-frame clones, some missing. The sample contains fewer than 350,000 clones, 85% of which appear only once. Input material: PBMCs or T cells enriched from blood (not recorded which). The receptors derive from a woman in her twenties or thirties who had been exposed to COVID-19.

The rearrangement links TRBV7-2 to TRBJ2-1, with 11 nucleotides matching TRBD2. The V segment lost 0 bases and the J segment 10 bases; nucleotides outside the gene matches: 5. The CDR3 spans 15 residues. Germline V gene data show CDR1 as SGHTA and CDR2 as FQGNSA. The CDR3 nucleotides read TGTGCCAGCAGCTTAGCGGTGGCTAGCGGGGGGGAGCAGTTCTTC. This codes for CASSLAVASGGEQFF.

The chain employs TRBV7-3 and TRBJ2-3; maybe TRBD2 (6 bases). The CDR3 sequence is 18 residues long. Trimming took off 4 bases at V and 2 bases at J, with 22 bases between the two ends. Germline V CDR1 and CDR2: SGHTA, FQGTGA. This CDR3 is CASSSRVGGGIPTDTQYF. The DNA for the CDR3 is TGTGCCAGCAGCTCCCGAGTGGGAGGAGGGATTCCCACAGATACGCAGTATTTT.

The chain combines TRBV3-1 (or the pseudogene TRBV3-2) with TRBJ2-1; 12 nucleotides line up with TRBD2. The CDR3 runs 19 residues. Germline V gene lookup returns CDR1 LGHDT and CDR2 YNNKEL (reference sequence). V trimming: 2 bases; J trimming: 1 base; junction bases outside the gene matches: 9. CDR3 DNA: TGTGCCAGCAGCCAACTAGGACTAGCGGGACATCGATCCTACAATGAGCAGTTCTTC. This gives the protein CASSQLGLAGHRSYNEQFF.

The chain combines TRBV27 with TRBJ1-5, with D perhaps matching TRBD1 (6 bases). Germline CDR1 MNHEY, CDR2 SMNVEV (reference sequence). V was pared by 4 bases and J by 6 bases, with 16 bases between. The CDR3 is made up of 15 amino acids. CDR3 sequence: CASSSGHVKGQPQHF. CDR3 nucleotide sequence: TGTGCCAGCAGTTCGGGACACGTTAAAGGTCAGCCCCAGCATTTT.

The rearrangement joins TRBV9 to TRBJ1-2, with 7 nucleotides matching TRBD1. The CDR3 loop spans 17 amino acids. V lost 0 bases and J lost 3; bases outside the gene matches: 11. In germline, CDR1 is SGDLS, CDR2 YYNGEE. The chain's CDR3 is CASSVASTQGLDYGYTF. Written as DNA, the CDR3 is TGTGCCAGCAGCGTAGCCTCCACACAGGGGTTAGACTATGGCTACACCTTC.

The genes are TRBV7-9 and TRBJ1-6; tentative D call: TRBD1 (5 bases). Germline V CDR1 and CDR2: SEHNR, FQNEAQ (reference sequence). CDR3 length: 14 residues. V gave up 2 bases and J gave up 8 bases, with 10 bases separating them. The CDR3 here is CASSLSGPDSPLHF. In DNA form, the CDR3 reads TGTGCCAGCAGCTTATCAGGGCCCGATTCACCCCTCCACTTT.

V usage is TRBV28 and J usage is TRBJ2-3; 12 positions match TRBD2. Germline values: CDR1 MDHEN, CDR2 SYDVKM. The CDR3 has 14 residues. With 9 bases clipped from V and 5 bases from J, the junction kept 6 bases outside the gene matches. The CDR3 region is CASGLAGNVDTQYF. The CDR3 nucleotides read TGTGCCAGTGGACTAGCGGGAAACGTAGATACGCAGTATTTT.

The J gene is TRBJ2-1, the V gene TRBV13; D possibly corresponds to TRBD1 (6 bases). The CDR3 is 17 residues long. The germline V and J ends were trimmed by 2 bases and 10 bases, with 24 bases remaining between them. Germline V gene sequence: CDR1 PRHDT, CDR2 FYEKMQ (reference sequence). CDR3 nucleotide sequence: TGTGCCAGCAGCTTAAAAACAGGGTCGGGATCCTTAAACGAGCAGTTCTTC. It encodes CASSLKTGSGSLNEQFF.

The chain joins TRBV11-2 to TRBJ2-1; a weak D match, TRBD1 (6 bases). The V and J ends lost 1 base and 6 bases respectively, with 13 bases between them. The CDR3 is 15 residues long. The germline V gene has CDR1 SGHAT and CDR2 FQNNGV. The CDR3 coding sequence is TGTGCCAGCAGCTTAGGGGACATCAGGGGCAATGAGCAGTTCTTC. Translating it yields CASSLGDIRGNEQFF. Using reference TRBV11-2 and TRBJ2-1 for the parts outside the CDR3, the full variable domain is EAGVAQSPRYKIIEKRQSVAFWCNPISGHATLYWYQQILGQGPKLLIQFQNNGVVDDSQLPKDRFSAERLKGVDSTLKIQPAKLEDSAVYLCASSLGDIRGNEQFFGPGTRLTVL.

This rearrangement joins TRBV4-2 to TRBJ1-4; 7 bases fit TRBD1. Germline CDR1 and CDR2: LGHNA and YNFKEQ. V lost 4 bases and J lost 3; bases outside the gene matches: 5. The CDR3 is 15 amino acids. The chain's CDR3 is CASSPIGTANEKLFF. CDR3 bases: TGTGCCAGCAGCCCCATCGGGACAGCTAATGAAAAACTGTTTTTT.

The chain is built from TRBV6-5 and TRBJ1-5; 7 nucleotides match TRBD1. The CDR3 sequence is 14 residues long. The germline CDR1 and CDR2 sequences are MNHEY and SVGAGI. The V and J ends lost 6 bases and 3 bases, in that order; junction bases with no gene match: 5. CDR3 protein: CASRLGTANQPQHF. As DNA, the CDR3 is TGTGCCAGCAGACTCGGGACAGCCAATCAGCCCCAGCATTTT.

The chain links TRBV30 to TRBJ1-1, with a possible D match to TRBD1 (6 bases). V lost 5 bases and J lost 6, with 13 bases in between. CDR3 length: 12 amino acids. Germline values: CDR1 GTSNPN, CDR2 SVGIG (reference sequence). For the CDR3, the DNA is TGTGCCTGGTACAGGGCTTGGGCTGAAGCTTTCTTT. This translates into CAWYRAWAEAFF.

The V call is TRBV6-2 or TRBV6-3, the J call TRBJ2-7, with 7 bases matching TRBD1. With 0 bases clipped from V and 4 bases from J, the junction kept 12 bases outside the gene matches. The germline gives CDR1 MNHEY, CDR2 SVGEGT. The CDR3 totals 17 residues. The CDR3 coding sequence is TGTGCCAGCAGTTACTCTACCCGGGACAGTTCTTTTTACGAGCAGTACTTC. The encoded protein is CASSYSTRDSSFYEQYF.

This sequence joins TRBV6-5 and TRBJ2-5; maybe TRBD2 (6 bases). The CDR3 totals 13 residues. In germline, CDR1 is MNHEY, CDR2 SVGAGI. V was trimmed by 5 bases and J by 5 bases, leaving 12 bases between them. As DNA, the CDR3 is TGTGCCAGCAGTAGAGCGGGTTGGGAGACCCAGTACTTC. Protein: CASSRAGWETQYF.

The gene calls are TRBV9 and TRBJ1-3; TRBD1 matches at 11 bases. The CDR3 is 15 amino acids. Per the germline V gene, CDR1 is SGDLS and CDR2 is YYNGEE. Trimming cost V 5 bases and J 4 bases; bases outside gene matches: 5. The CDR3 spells CASREGQGVGNTIYF. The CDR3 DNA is TGTGCCAGCAGAGAGGGACAGGGGGTAGGAAACACCATATATTTT.

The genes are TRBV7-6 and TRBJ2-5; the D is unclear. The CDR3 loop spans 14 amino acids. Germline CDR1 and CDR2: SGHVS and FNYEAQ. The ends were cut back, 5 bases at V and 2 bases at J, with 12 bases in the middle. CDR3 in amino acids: CASSQNAEQETQYF. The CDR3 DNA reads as TGTGCCAGCAGCCAAAACGCGGAGCAAGAGACCCAGTACTTC.

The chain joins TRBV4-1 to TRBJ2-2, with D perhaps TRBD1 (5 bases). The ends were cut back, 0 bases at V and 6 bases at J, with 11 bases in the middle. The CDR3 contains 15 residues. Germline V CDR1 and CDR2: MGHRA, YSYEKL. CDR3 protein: CASSQDLTVPGELFF. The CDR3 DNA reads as TGCGCCAGCAGCCAAGACCTGACAGTCCCCGGGGAGCTGTTTTTT.

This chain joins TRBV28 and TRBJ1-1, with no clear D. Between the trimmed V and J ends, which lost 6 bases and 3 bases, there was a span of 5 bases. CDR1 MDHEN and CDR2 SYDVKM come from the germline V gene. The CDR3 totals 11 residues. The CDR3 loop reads CASRSYTEAFF. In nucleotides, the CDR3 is TGTGCCAGCAGGAGCTACACTGAAGCTTTCTTT.

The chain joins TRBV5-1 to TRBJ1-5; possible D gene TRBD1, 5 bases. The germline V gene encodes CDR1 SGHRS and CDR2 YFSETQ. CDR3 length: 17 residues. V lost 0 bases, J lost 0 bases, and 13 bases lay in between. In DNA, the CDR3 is TGCGCCAGCAGCTTGGGTACAGGCGTTGATAGCAATCAGCCCCAGCATTTT. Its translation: CASSLGTGVDSNQPQHF.

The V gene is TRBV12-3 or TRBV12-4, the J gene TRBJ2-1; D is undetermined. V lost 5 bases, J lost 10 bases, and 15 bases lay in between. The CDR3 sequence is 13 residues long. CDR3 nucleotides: TGTGCCAGCAGTCCACGACCGTTACTAGAGCAGTTCTTC. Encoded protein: CASSPRPLLEQFF.

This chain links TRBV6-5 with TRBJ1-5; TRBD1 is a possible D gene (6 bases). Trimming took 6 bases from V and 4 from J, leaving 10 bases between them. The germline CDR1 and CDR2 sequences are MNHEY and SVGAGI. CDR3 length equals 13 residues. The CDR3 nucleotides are TGTGCCAGCAGAAATACAGGGAATCAGCCCCAGCATTTT. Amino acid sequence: CASRNTGNQPQHF.

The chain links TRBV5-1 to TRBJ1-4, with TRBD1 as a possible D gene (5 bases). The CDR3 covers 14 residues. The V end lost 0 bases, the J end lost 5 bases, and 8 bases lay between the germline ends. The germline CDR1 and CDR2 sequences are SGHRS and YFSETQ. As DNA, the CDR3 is TGCGCCAGCAGCTTGGGACAGCCAAATGAAAAACTGTTTTTT. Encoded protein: CASSLGQPNEKLFF. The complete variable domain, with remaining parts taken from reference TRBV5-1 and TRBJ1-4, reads KAGVTQTPRYLIKTRGQQVTLSCSPISGHRSVSWYQQTPGQGLQFLFEYFSETQRNKGNFPGRFSGRQFSNSRSEMNVSTLELGDSALYLCASSLGQPNEKLFFGSGTQLSVL.

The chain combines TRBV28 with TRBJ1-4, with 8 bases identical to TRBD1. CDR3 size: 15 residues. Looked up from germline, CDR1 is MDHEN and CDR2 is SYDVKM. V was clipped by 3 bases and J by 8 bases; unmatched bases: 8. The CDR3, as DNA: TGTGCCAGCAGTTTCCCGACAGGGGATAGGGAAAAACTGTTTTTT. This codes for CASSFPTGDREKLFF. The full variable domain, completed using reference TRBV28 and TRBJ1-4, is DVKVTQSSRYLVKRTGEKVFLECVQDMDHENMFWYRQDPGLGLRLIYFSYDVKMKEKGDIPEGYSVSREKKERFSLILESASTNQTSMYLCASSFPTGDREKLFFGSGTQLSVL.

The CDR3 region has the DNA TGTGCCTGGACCCTAGACAGAGGCGACACTGAAGCTTTCTTT. This gives the protein CAWTLDRGDTEAFF. The chain combines TRBV30 with TRBJ1-1, with D possibly TRBD1 on 5 matching bases. Germline-derived CDR1 and CDR2 are GTSNPN and SVGIG (reference sequence). V lost 4 bases and J 3 bases, leaving 15 bases between the germline ends. The CDR3 consists of 14 residues. Combining the CDR3 with reference TRBV30 and TRBJ1-1 gives the whole variable domain SQTIHQWPATLVQPVGSPLSLECTVEGTSNPNLYWYRQAAGRGLQLLFYSVGIGQISSEVPQNLSASRPQDRQFILSSKKLLLSDSGFYLCAWTLDRGDTEAFFGQGTRLTVV.

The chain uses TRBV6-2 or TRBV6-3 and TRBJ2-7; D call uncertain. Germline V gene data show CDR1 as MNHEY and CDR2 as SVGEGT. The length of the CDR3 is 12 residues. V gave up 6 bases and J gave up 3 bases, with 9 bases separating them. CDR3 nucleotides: TGTGCCAGCAGCTCAGTTGGCTACGAGCAGTACTTC. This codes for CASSSVGYEQYF.

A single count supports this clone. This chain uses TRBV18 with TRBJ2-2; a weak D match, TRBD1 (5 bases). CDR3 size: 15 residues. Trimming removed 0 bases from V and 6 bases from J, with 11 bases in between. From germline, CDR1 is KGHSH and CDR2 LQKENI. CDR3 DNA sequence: TGTGCCAGCTCACCACCCCCAGGGTCGTCCGGGGAGCTGTTTTTT. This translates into CASSPPPGSSGELFF. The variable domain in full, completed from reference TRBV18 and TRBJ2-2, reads NAGVMQNPRHLVRRRGQEARLRCSPMKGHSHVYWYRQLPEEGLKFMVYLQKENIIDESGMPKERFSAEFPKEGPSILRIQQVVRGDSAAYFCASSPPPGSSGELFFGEGSRLTVL.

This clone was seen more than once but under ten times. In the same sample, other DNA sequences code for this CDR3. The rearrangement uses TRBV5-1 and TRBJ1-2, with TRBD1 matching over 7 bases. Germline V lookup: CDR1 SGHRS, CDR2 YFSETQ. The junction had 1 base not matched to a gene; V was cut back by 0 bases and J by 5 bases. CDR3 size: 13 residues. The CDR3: CASSLEQGYGYTF. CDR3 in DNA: TGCGCCAGCAGCTTGGAACAGGGGTATGGCTACACCTTC. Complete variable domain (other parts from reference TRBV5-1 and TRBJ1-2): KAGVTQTPRYLIKTRGQQVTLSCSPISGHRSVSWYQQTPGQGLQFLFEYFSETQRNKGNFPGRFSGRQFSNSRSEMNVSTLELGDSALYLCASSLEQGYGYTFGSGTRLTVV.